These 16 T cell receptor beta chains were all obtained from the same sample, sequenced in a study of T cell responses to AZD1222 COVID-19 vaccine. Sequencing was performed with immunoSEQ multiplex PCR; in TCRdb, only in-frame clones are kept and a portion is missing. The data show 55,000 to 75,000 clones, with approximately 81% seen just once and roughly 20% held by the top ten. The sequencing used peripheral blood, collected on day 0 of AZD1222 vaccination. These receptors came from an adult in good health.

The chain recombines TRBV9 with TRBJ1-2; D not certain. V lost 3 bases and J lost 6, with 12 bases in between. This CDR3 is 13 amino acids long. Germline-derived CDR1 and CDR2 are SGDLS and YYNGEE. CDR3 sequence: CASSARLGDGYTF. The CDR3 DNA sequence: TGTGCCAGCAGCGCCCGGTTGGGTGATGGCTACACCTTC. The whole variable domain, remainder taken from reference TRBV9 and TRBJ1-2, is DSGVTQTPKHLITATGQRVTLRCSPRSGDLSVYWYQQSLDQGLQFLIQYYNGEERAKGNILERFSAQQFPDLHSELNLSSLELGDSALYFCASSARLGDGYTFGSGTRLTVV.

The chain carries TRBV7-8 and TRBJ2-2, with a weak D call TRBD1 (5 bases). Germline-derived CDR1 and CDR2 are SGHVS and FQNEAQ. The CDR3 runs 14 residues. V was cut by 0 bases and J by 6 bases, with 8 bases left in between. CDR3 sequence (DNA): TGTGCCAGCAGCTTAGCGTTACAGGCCGGGGAGCTGTTTTTT. Encoded protein: CASSLALQAGELFF.

The chain carries TRBV3-1 (or the pseudogene TRBV3-2) and TRBJ2-5; D possibly corresponds to TRBD1 (6 bases). This CDR3 contains 16 residues. From germline, CDR1 is LGHDT and CDR2 YNNKEL (reference sequence). V was pared by 0 bases and J by 4 bases, with 15 bases between. The CDR3 region is CASSQEVSWGPETQYF. DNA for the CDR3: TGTGCCAGCAGCCAAGAGGTCTCTTGGGGGCCAGAGACCCAGTACTTC.

This sequence joins TRBV5-6 and TRBJ2-5; 7 nucleotides align to TRBD1. CDR1 is SGHDT and CDR2 is YYEEEE in the germline V gene. J gave up 3 bases and V 5 bases, and 4 bases lay outside the gene matches. The CDR3 runs to 13 residues. CDR3 sequence: CASRPTGEETQYF. CDR3 in DNA: TGTGCCAGCAGACCCACAGGGGAAGAGACCCAGTACTTC.

The genes are TRBV11-2 and TRBJ2-7; no clear D gene. The ends were cut back, 0 bases at V and 7 bases at J, with 10 bases in the middle. CDR1 is SGHAT, CDR2 FQNNGV, per germline. The CDR3 sequence is 13 residues long. This CDR3 is CASSLDRIEEQYF. The CDR3 DNA sequence: TGTGCCAGCAGCTTAGATCGGATTGAAGAGCAGTACTTC.

This sequence joins TRBV5-4 and TRBJ2-7; D unclear. CDR1 SGHNT and CDR2 YYREEE come from the germline V gene (reference sequence). The CDR3 spans 15 residues. Trimming left V 2 bases short and J 0 bases short, with 12 bases between. CDR3: CASSFADTRSYEQYF. CDR3 nucleotide sequence: TGTGCCAGCAGCTTTGCCGATACCCGCTCCTACGAGCAGTACTTC.

The J gene is TRBJ1-5, the V gene TRBV19; a weak D match, TRBD1 (5 bases). V shed 3 bases and J shed 5 bases, with 8 bases lying between them. The CDR3 is 13 amino acids. The V gene's germline CDR1 is LNHDA and CDR2 SQIVND (reference sequence). The CDR3 sequence: CASSIQGHQPQHF. The CDR3 nucleotides are TGTGCCAGTAGTATCCAGGGTCATCAGCCCCAGCATTTT. The full variable domain, in which reference TRBV19 and TRBJ1-5 provide the parts outside the CDR3, is DGGITQSPKYLFRKEGQNVTLSCEQNLNHDAMYWYRQDPGQGLRLIYYSQIVNDFQKGDIAEGYSVSREKKESFPLTVTSAQKNPTAFYLCASSIQGHQPQHFGDGTRLSIL.

V is TRBV11-3 and J is TRBJ2-7, with D possibly matching TRBD1 (6 bases). Trimming removed 3 bases from V and 1 base from J, with 7 bases in between. Germline assignment: CDR1 SGHNT and CDR2 YENEEA. CDR3 length: 13 amino acids. DNA for the CDR3: TGTGCCAGCAGCTTGGACAGATCCTACGAGCAGTACTTC. It yields the protein CASSLDRSYEQYF.

The chain couples TRBV7-3 to TRBJ2-2; TRBD2 aligns across 7 bases. J was trimmed by 6 bases and V by 0 bases; bases with no gene match: 7. CDR1 and CDR2 (germline): SGHTA, FQGTGA. This CDR3 has 16 residues. The CDR3 sequence: CASSLTGVSGAGELFF. DNA for the CDR3: TGTGCCAGCAGCTTAACGGGTGTCAGCGGGGCCGGGGAGCTGTTTTTT.

The V call is TRBV6-5, the J call TRBJ1-6; D unclear. Deletions cut 8 bases from V and 11 bases from J, with 16 bases between. Per germline, CDR1 MNHEY and CDR2 SVGAGI. This CDR3 has 13 amino acids. The CDR3 sequence: CASLGLNVAPLHF. Written as DNA, the CDR3 is TGTGCCAGCCTTGGGCTGAACGTAGCACCCCTCCACTTT.

The chain joins TRBV5-5 to TRBJ1-1; 7 bases are a match to TRBD1. CDR3 size: 17 residues. CDR1 is SGHKS, CDR2 YYEKEE, per germline (reference sequence). With 4 bases clipped from V and 0 bases from J, the junction kept 12 bases outside the gene matches. The CDR3 region has the DNA TGTGCCAGCAGCCCCTTCCTTATGAGGGGGCTGAACACTGAAGCTTTCTTT. This encodes CASSPFLMRGLNTEAFF.

J is TRBJ2-7 and V is TRBV19; maybe TRBD2 (6 bases). The CDR3 totals 11 residues. V lost 6 bases and J lost 4, with 7 bases in between. Germline values: CDR1 LNHDA, CDR2 SQIVND (reference sequence). For the CDR3, the DNA is TGTGCCAGTAGGGGGACTTACGAGCAGTACTTC. This sequence encodes CASRGTYEQYF.

The chain employs TRBV11-2 and TRBJ2-1, with 9 bases fitting TRBD2. CDR3 length: 19 residues. V gave up 1 base and J gave up 5 bases; unmatched junction bases: 15. Germline CDR1 and CDR2: SGHAT and FQNNGV. Here the CDR3 DNA reads TGTGCCAGCAGCTTAGCGGGTGGGGCTAGCGGGACGGGGGACAATGAGCAGTTCTTC. Protein product: CASSLAGGASGTGDNEQFF.

This clone has a count of ten or more. The chain combines TRBV19 with TRBJ1-1, with TRBD1 matching 10 bases. Germline-derived CDR1 and CDR2 are LNHDA and SQIVND (reference sequence). The CDR3 extends over 15 amino acids. The V and J ends lost 5 bases and 3 bases, in that order; junction bases with no gene match: 6. CDR3 amino acids: CASSFAGTGDTEAFF. DNA of the CDR3: TGTGCCAGTAGTTTCGCCGGGACAGGGGACACTGAAGCTTTCTTT.

The chain is built from TRBV6-5 and TRBJ2-3; D gene uncertain. CDR3 size: 13 residues. Trimming took 7 bases from V and 4 from J, leaving 12 bases between them. Germline CDR1 is MNHEY and CDR2 is SVGAGI. Here the CDR3 DNA reads TGTGCCAGCATCCGGTTGGGATCAGATACGCAGTATTTT. Translated: CASIRLGSDTQYF.

A few counts support this clone. The DNA of the CDR3 is TGTGCCAGCGGACTAGCGGGGGTCACCGGGGAGCTGTTTTTT. This codes for CASGLAGVTGELFF. V is TRBV5-4 and J is TRBJ2-2; the match to TRBD2 covers 13 bases. Germline assignment: CDR1 SGHNT and CDR2 YYREEE (reference sequence). Losses at the gene ends were 7 bases for V and 4 bases for J; bases not matched to a gene: 1. The CDR3 is 14 amino acids.